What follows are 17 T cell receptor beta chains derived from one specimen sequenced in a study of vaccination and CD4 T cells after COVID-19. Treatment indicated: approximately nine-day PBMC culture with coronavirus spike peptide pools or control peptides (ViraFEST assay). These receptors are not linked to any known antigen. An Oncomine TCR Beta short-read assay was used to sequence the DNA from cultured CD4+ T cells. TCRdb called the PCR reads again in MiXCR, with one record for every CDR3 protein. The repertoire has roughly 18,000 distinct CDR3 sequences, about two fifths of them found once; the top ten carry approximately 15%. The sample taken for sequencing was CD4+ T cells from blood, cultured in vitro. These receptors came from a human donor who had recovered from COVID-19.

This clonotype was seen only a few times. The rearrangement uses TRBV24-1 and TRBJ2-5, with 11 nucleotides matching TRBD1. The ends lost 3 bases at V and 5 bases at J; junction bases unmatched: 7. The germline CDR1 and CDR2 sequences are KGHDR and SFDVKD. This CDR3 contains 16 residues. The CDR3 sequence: CATSDQTDRGRETQYF. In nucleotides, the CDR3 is TGTGCCACCAGTGATCAGACGGACAGGGGGCGGGAGACCCAGTACTTC.

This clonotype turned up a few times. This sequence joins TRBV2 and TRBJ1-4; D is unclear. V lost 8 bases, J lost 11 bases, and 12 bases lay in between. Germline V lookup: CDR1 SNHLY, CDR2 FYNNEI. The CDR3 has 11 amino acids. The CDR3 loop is CASVSTGKLFF. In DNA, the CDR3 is TGTGCCAGCGTGTCAACCGGCAAACTGTTTTTT.

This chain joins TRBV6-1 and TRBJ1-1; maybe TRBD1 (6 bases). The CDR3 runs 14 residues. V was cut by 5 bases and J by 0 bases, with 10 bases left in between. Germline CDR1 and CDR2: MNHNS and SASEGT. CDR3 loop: CASSHREVNTEAFF. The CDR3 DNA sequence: TGTGCCAGCAGTCACAGGGAGGTGAACACTGAAGCTTTCTTT.

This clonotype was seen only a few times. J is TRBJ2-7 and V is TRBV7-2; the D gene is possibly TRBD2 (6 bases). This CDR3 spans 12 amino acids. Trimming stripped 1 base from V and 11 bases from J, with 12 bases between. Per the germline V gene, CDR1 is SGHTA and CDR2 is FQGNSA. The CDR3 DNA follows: TGTGCCAGCAGCTTAGACGGGATAGCGGAGTACTTC. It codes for CASSLDGIAEYF.

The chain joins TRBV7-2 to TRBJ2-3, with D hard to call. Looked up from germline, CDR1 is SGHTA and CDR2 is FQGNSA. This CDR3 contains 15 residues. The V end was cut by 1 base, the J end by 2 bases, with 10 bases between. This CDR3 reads CASSLVAYHTDTQYF. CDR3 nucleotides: TGTGCCAGCAGCTTAGTTGCGTATCACACAGATACGCAGTATTTT.

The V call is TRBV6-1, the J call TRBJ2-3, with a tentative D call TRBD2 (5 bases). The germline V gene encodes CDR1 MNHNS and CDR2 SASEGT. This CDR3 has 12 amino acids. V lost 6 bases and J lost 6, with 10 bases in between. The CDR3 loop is CASRGTGDTQYF. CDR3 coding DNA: TGTGCCAGCAGGGGAACGGGGGATACGCAGTATTTT.

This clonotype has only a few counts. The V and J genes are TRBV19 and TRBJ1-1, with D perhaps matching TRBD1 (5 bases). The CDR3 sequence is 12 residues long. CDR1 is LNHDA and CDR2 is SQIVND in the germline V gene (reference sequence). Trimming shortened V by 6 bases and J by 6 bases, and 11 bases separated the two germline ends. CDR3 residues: CASRGKGAEAFF. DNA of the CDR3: TGTGCCAGTAGGGGTAAAGGGGCTGAAGCTTTCTTT.

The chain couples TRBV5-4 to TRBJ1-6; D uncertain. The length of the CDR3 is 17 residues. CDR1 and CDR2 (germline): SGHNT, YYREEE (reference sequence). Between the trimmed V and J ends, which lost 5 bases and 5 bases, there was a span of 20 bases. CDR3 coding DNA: TGTGCCAGCAGGTCGGGCCAGCCTCTCAACAATAATTCACCCCTCCACTTT. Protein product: CASRSGQPLNNNSPLHF.

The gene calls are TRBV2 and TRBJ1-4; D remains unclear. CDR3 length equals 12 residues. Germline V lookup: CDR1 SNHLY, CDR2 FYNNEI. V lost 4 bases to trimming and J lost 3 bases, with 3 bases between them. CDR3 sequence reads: CASSAPNEKLFF. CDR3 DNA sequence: TGTGCCAGCAGTGCACCTAATGAAAAACTGTTTTTT.

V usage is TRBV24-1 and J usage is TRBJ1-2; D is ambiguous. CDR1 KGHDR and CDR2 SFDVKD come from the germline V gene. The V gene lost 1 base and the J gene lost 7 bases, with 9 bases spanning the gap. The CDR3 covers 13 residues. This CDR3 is CATSDFLGGGYTF. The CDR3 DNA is TGTGCCACCAGTGATTTTTTGGGTGGTGGCTACACCTTC.

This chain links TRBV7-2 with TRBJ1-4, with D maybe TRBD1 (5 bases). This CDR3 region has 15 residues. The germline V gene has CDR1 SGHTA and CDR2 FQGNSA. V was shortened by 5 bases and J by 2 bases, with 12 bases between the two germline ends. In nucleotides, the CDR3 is TGTGCCAGCAGCATAGGGGTGGCGACTAATGAAAAACTGTTTTTT. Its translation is CASSIGVATNEKLFF.

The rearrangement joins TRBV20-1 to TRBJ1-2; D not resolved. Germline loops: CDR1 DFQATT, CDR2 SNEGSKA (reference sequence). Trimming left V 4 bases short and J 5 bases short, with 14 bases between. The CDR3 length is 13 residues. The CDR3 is CSAKDGTMYGYTF. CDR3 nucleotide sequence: TGCAGTGCTAAGGACGGCACAATGTATGGCTACACCTTC.

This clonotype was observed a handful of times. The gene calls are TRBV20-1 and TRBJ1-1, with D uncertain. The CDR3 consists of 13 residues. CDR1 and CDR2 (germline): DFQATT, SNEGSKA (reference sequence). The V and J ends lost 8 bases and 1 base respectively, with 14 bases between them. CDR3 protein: CSSPLESNTEAFF. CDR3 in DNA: TGCAGTTCCCCGCTGGAATCGAACACTGAAGCTTTCTTT.

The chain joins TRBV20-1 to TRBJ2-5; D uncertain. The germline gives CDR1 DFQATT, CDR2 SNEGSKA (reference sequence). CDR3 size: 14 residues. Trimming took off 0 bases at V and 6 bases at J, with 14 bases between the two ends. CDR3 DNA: TGCAGTGCTAGAGATGGGCTTCGCAAGAAGACCCAGTACTTC. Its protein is CSARDGLRKKTQYF.

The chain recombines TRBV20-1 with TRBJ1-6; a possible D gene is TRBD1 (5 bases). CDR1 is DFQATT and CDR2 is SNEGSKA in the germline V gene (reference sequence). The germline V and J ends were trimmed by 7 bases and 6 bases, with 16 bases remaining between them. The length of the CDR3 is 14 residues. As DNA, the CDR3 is TGCAGTGTTCAGGGTCAGAGGCTTAATTCACCCCTCCACTTT. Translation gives CSVQGQRLNSPLHF.

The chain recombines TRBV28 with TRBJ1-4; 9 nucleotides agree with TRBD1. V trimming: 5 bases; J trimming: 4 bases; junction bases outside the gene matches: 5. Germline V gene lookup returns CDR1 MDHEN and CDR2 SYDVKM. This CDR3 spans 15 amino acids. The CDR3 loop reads CASSRPGQGNEKLFF. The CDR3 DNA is TGTGCCAGCAGTAGACCGGGACAGGGTAATGAAAAACTGTTTTTT.

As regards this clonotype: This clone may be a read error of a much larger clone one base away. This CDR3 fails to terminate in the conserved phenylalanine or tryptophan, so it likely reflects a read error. CDR3 loop: CASSAYLPSWNEQYS. The CDR3 nucleotides read TGTGCCAGCAGCGCCTACCTTCCCTCGTGGAACGAGCAGTACTCC. The gene calls are TRBV7-9 and TRBJ2-7; D is undetermined. The CDR3 has 15 amino acids. Trimming cost V 5 bases and J 5 bases, with 19 bases left between them. From germline, CDR1 is SEHNR and CDR2 FQNEAQ (reference sequence).